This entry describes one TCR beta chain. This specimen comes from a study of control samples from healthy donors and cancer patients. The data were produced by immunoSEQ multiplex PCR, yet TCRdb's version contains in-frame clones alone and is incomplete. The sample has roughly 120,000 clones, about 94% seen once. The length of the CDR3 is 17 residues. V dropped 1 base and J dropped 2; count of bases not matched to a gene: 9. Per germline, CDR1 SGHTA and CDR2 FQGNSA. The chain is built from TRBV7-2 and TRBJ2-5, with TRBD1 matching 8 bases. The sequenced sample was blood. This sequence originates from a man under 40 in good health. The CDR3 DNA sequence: TGTGCCAGCAGCTTAGTGGGGGGCAGGGGGCGGCAAGAGACCCAGTACTTC. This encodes CASSLVGGRGRQETQYF.